The 10 T cell receptor beta chains listed next were all sequenced from one sample in a study of blood T cell repertoires in COVID-19. The table came from immunoSEQ multiplex PCR; TCRdb's copy has only in-frame clones and leaves some out. The sample has about 430,000 clones, 85% to 90% seen once. Source material: PBMCs or T cells enriched from blood (not recorded which). The receptors shown here come from a man aged 25 to 40 who had recovered from COVID-19.

This clone appeared a single time. The rearrangement joins TRBV28 to TRBJ2-7, with 10 bases fitting TRBD1. This CDR3 has 13 amino acids. The germline CDR1 and CDR2 sequences are MDHEN and SYDVKM. J lost 2 bases, V lost 11 bases, and 6 bases had no gene match. CDR3 amino acids: CACTGTGAYEQYF. The CDR3, as DNA: TGTGCCTGCACCGGGACAGGGGCCTACGAGCAGTACTTC.

Points on this clone: The sample has other DNA sequences that encode this CDR3 too. The V gene is TRBV7-9, the J gene TRBJ2-1; tentatively, D is TRBD2 (6 bases). CDR3 length: 15 residues. The V gene lost 3 bases and the J gene lost 0 bases, with 9 bases spanning the gap. The germline CDR1 and CDR2 sequences are SEHNR and FQNEAQ (reference sequence). The CDR3 nucleotides read TGTGCCAGCAGCTTGGGAGGACCCTCCTACAATGAGCAGTTCTTC. Its protein product is CASSLGGPSYNEQFF.

The CDR3 bases are TGTGCCAGCAGGCGACTAGCGGGCTACAATGAGCAGTTCTTC. This sequence encodes CASRRLAGYNEQFF. This sequence joins TRBV27 and TRBJ2-1, with TRBD2 matching 10 bases. Germline V gene data show CDR1 as MNHEY and CDR2 as SMNVEV (reference sequence). The CDR3 spans 14 residues. V was clipped by 6 bases and J by 3 bases; unmatched bases: 2.

The chain joins TRBV28 to TRBJ2-3; 10 bases line up with TRBD1. V lost 4 bases, J lost 3 bases, and 10 bases stayed unmatched. The CDR3 is 17 amino acids. Germline CDR1 MDHEN, CDR2 SYDVKM. The CDR3 DNA reads as TGTGCCAGCAGTTACCACCGGGACAGGGGTTGGACAGATACGCAGTATTTT. It yields the protein CASSYHRDRGWTDTQYF.

V gene TRBV29-1 combines with J gene TRBJ2-7, with D possibly being TRBD2 (6 bases). CDR3 size: 14 residues. Trimming cost V 3 bases and J 6 bases, with 18 bases left between them. CDR1 and CDR2 (germline): SQVTM, ANQGSEA. In DNA, the CDR3 is TGCAGCGTTGACATTTCGGAGGGCCTGGGCGAGCAGTACTTC. Translating it yields CSVDISEGLGEQYF.

In its sample, this clone was seen a few times. The chain uses TRBV19 and TRBJ1-4; TRBD1 matches 7 bases. CDR1 and CDR2 from the germline V gene are LNHDA and SQIVND (reference sequence). Trimming took 10 bases from V and 5 from J; bases not matched to a gene: 7. CDR3 length equals 13 residues. The CDR3 is CATGGTVNEKLFF. The CDR3 DNA sequence: TGTGCCACGGGGGGGACAGTCAATGAAAAACTGTTTTTT.

The chain recombines TRBV4-2 with TRBJ1-5; D is undetermined. The germline CDR1 and CDR2 sequences are LGHNA and YNFKEQ. Trimming removed 1 base from V and 3 bases from J, with 10 bases in between. CDR3 length: 15 amino acids. This CDR3 is CASSQGPEYNQPQHF. The CDR3 DNA is TGTGCCAGCAGCCAAGGGCCGGAGTACAATCAGCCCCAGCATTTT.

V is TRBV5-5 and J is TRBJ2-1, with 9 bases fitting TRBD2. Germline V lookup: CDR1 SGHKS, CDR2 YYEKEE (reference sequence). The trim removed 0 bases at V and 6 bases at J, leaving 7 bases unmatched. This CDR3 contains 16 residues. This chain's CDR3 is CASSLVLGGRGNEQFF. The CDR3 DNA sequence: TGTGCCAGCAGCTTGGTCCTCGGCGGGAGGGGCAATGAGCAGTTCTTC. Combining the CDR3 with reference TRBV5-5 and TRBJ2-1 gives the whole variable domain DAGVTQSPTHLIKTRGQQVTLRCSPISGHKSVSWYQQVLGQGPQFIFQYYEKEERGRGNFPDRFSARQFPNYSSELNVNALLLGDSALYLCASSLVLGGRGNEQFFGPGTRLTVL.

This clone was detected once. The chain couples TRBV7-9 to TRBJ2-1; 10 positions agree with TRBD2. J was trimmed by 9 bases and V by 4 bases; bases with no gene match: 12. Germline assignment: CDR1 SEHNR and CDR2 FQNEAQ (reference sequence). The CDR3 runs to 16 residues. CDR3 coding DNA: TGTGCCAGCAGCTCACGGGAGCTAGCGGGAGTTAGTGAGCAGTTCTTC. Its translation is CASSSRELAGVSEQFF.

This clone occurred once. The chain is built from TRBV18 and TRBJ2-7; a weak D match, TRBD1 (5 bases). The V gene's germline CDR1 is KGHSH and CDR2 LQKENI. This CDR3 is 14 amino acids long. Trimming took off 3 bases at V and 2 bases at J, with 11 bases between the two ends. The DNA for the CDR3 is TGTGCCAGCTCACCCCCAGGGCTCACCTACGAGCAGTACTTC. Amino acid sequence: CASSPPGLTYEQYF.